This entry lists 12 T cell receptor beta chains sequenced from one sample in a study of patients and donors after allogeneic stem cell transplantation (dated by TCRdb to the early 2020s). To prepare the library, RT-PCR was applied. TCRdb lists the instrument as NextSeq 550. In TCRdb, the public reads were trimmed at Q25 with fastp and aligned with MiXCR, with productive beta chains retained. All rows with the same CDR3 protein become a single entry with the most common DNA and genes. This sample has some 200,000 distinct CDR3 sequences in its table, and around 41% of those were observed once. The ten largest clones take up about 33% of the sample. The sample taken for sequencing was blood, either unsorted or a sorted T cell fraction (not recorded which). The origin of the receptors is a human donor who was either an allogeneic HSCT recipient or a stem cell or donor lymphocyte infusion donor (not recorded which). It is not recorded whose cells these are; they may come from a transplant donor.

The chain recombines TRBV5-1 with TRBJ1-1; the match to TRBD1 covers 7 bases. CDR1 is SGHRS, CDR2 YFSETQ, per germline. This CDR3 has 14 residues. Germline trimming cut 7 bases from V and 0 bases from J; bases unmatched to any gene: 6. CDR3 bases: TGCGCCAGCCGTAGGACAGGCATGAACACTGAAGCTTTCTTT. Amino acids: CASRRTGMNTEAFF.

This clonotype showed up many times. The chain couples TRBV20-1 to TRBJ2-1; D unclear. Trimming removed 4 bases from V and 3 bases from J, with 7 bases in between. The CDR3 spans 12 residues. Germline assignment: CDR1 DFQATT and CDR2 SNEGSKA (reference sequence). The CDR3 DNA sequence: TGCAGTGCTAACCTCTACTACAATGAGCAGTTCTTC. It is translated as CSANLYYNEQFF.

J is TRBJ1-1 and V is TRBV30; possibly TRBD1 for D (6 bases). V lost 8 bases and J lost 8, with 15 bases in between. The CDR3 has 11 amino acids. Germline V gene lookup returns CDR1 GTSNPN and CDR2 SVGIG (reference sequence). This chain's CDR3 is CAAIPGHEAFF. CDR3 sequence (DNA): TGTGCCGCGATCCCGGGACACGAAGCTTTCTTT. The complete variable domain, with remaining parts taken from reference TRBV30 and TRBJ1-1, reads SQTIHQWPATLVQPVGSPLSLECTVEGTSNPNLYWYRQAAGRGLQLLFYSVGIGQISSEVPQNLSASRPQDRQFILSSKKLLLSDSGFYLCAAIPGHEAFFGQGTRLTVV.

This clonotype was observed a single time. The chain recombines TRBV9 with TRBJ2-1; D may be TRBD2 (5 bases). CDR1 is SGDLS and CDR2 is YYNGEE in the germline V gene. This CDR3 spans 15 amino acids. The V end was cut by 0 bases, the J end by 2 bases, with 9 bases between. CDR3 bases: TGTGCCAGCAGCGTAGGAACTAGTGCCTACAATGAGCAGTTCTTC. Translation gives CASSVGTSAYNEQFF.

This clonotype was seen just once. The chain couples TRBV28 to TRBJ1-5, with 7 bases matching TRBD1. This CDR3 has 15 residues. The V gene end was trimmed by 5 bases and the J gene end by 7 bases; junction bases not matched to a gene: 11. Germline V gene lookup returns CDR1 MDHEN and CDR2 SYDVKM. This CDR3 reads CASSPLGQETQPQHF. The CDR3 DNA sequence: TGTGCCAGCAGTCCCCTTGGACAGGAAACCCAGCCCCAGCATTTT.

CDR3 nucleotide sequence: TGTGCCAGCAGTTCGGACAGTTCAACTAATGAAAAACTGTTTTTT. As protein: CASSSDSSTNEKLFF. The chain employs TRBV12-3 or TRBV12-4 and TRBJ1-4, with a possible D match to TRBD1 (6 bases). Trimming removed 4 bases from V and 0 bases from J, with 9 bases in between. The CDR3 covers 15 residues.

The chain joins TRBV12-3 or TRBV12-4 to TRBJ1-5, with a possible D match to TRBD1 (6 bases). V lost 3 bases and J lost 10, with 10 bases in between. CDR3 size: 12 residues. CDR3 loop: CASSLGDTPQHF. The CDR3 nucleotides read TGTGCCAGCAGTTTGGGGGACACTCCCCAGCATTTT.

The table lists this clonotype with a few counts. This rearrangement joins TRBV30 to TRBJ1-2; 7 bases are shared with TRBD1. V was clipped by 5 bases and J by 14 bases; unmatched bases: 8. The CDR3 loop spans 10 amino acids. CDR1 is GTSNPN and CDR2 is SVGIG in the germline V gene (reference sequence). The CDR3: CAWQNRGRTF. Here the CDR3 DNA reads TGTGCCTGGCAGAACAGGGGAAGGACCTTC.

The chain has TRBV21-1 and TRBJ2-5; the D segment call TRBD1 is taken from the table without a DNA check. TRBV21-1 is a recognized pseudogene. The CDR3 is made up of 16 amino acids. CDR3 bases: TGTGCCAGCAGCCCAAGGGACCGGTCCTACCAAGAGACCCAGTACTTC. Its protein product is CASSPRDRSYQETQYF.

V gene TRBV12-3 or TRBV12-4 combines with J gene TRBJ1-1, with D maybe TRBD1 (5 bases). The CDR3 runs 14 residues. Trimming pared 2 bases from V and 4 bases from J, leaving 11 bases between. The CDR3 DNA sequence: TGTGCCAGCAGTTTACTGGGGACGAGCACTGAAGCTTTCTTT. It is translated as CASSLLGTSTEAFF.

This clonotype has just a few counts. The chain uses TRBV18 and TRBJ1-3; D might be TRBD1 (5 bases). V lost 6 bases and J 0 bases, leaving 18 bases between the germline ends. Germline CDR1 is KGHSH and CDR2 is LQKENI. The CDR3 sequence is 17 residues long. The CDR3 loop reads CASSPIPGPDSGNTIYF. As DNA, the CDR3 is TGTGCCAGCTCTCCCATACCGGGACCGGACTCTGGAAACACCATATATTTT.

The chain is built from TRBV27 and TRBJ1-5, with 11 positions matching TRBD1. The CDR3 consists of 15 residues. Germline V gene sequence: CDR1 MNHEY, CDR2 SMNVEV (reference sequence). V trimming: 5 bases; J trimming: 4 bases; junction bases outside the gene matches: 4. CDR3 nucleotides: TGTGCCAGCAGTAGTGGACAGGGGGCGAATCAGCCCCAGCATTTT. It yields the protein CASSSGQGANQPQHF.